Detailed here is one T cell receptor (beta chain). The V gene's germline CDR1 is SQVTM and CDR2 ANQGSEA. The length of the CDR3 is 15 residues. The junction had 10 bases not matched to a gene; V was cut back by 2 bases and J by 3 bases. The data stem from a study of CD8 T cells in Susac syndrome. Reverse transcription of 0.5 to 1 ug RNA used random hexamers. TCRdb itself ran the immunoSEQ multiplex PCR reads through MiXCR, one entry per CDR3 protein. The table lists 84,000 or so distinct CDR3 sequences, just under 95% of them singletons. The clonotype originates from a human donor with Susac syndrome. The chain has TRBV29-1 and TRBJ2-7, with 7 positions matching TRBD1. Sequenced: CD8+ T cells from PBMCs. The CDR3 protein is CSVERGDRASYEQYF. The CDR3 DNA reads as TGCAGCGTTGAAAGGGGCGACAGGGCCAGCTACGAGCAGTACTTC.